This T cell receptor beta chain derives from a study of cytotoxic CD8 clonotypes in ibrutinib-treated CLL (dated by TCRdb to the early 2020s). Looking at the study overall: In this cohort, over 14 patients were treatment-naive and ten to eleven were relapsed/refractory, while around 18 had unmutated IGHV. Every remission and progressive disease sample was obtained while ibrutinib was still being received by the patients. On average, each sample had roughly 250,000 productive templates and 96,000 or so productive rearrangements. Longitudinal samples were obtainable from 26 of the 86 participants in the trial. Partial responses were observed in approximately 24 patients and complete responses in 2; after a median follow-up of around 68 months, remission was maintained in 14 patients and progression was observed in roughly twelve. Response samples were obtained after a median of around eleven months of treatment, with a range of about 6 to 36 months. Cryopreserved peripheral blood mononuclear cells were obtained before treatment, at response, and at either sustained remission or disease progression. Results and caveats for the whole study, not just this receptor: At ibrutinib response clonality went up, during sustained remission it held steady, and at progression it dropped back toward baseline. Baseline clonality was found to be higher than that of age-matched healthy donors and was strongly correlated with circulating CD8+ T-cell counts. Public clonotypes were found to be uncommon and were observed to contract or remain stable during treatment; the increase in clonality was shown to reflect expansion of private clonotypes at ibrutinib response. Sampling times were not matched between patients in sustained remission and patients whose disease was progressing, and lymph node repertoires were not examined.

As to this clone: The antigen this receptor binds is unknown. Base qualities are missing; no much larger clone stands one base away.

From cysteine to phenylalanine, the CDR3 is 13 amino acids long. Only the CDR3 DNA stays, 39 bases, in frame from base 1. V loses 7 bases at its end and J loses 2 bases; junction bases beyond the gene matches: 4. CDR1 and CDR2 were assigned from the germline V gene (reference sequence) as MNHNY and SVGAGI. This sample's time point label indicates: roughly 12 months on ibrutinib. For TCR beta library preparation, 1.5 to 2 micrograms of genomic DNA were isolated from cryopreserved PBMCs. Longitudinal blood samples from CLL patients on ibrutinib monotherapy were analyzed using high-throughput TCR beta sequencing. Patients were enrolled in a phase 2 open-label single-center ibrutinib monotherapy trial. On a MiSeq, deep resolution sequencing aimed for a depth between 1 in 1 million and 1 in 200,000 T cells, with each clonotype covered about 9.9x on average. The immunoSEQ hsTCRB Kit was used to generate TCR beta libraries. The paper's processing steps were these. Data were analyzed with ImmunoSEQ Data Assistant and ImmunoSEQ Analyzer, with V, D and J genes assigned per IMGT definitions. Clonality, which ranges from 0 to 1, was calculated by subtracting the normalized Shannon entropy of productive rearrangement frequencies from one. Only overrepresented clonotypes making up at least 0.05% of each patient's repertoire were included in the public clonotype analysis. Repertoires from more than ten age-matched healthy donors in immuneACCESS were used as clonality controls. The table was pulled from immuneACCESS by TCRdb, which kept in-frame rearrangements only. Such tables lose some clones; where checked, under half of the loss comes from unresolved V genes, and the rest has no known cause. The V and J calls and clone size were taken over from that table, and D and trimming were inferred from the DNA. The sample data list some 140,000 clones, and about 91% of these were observed just once. The ten biggest clones cover 10% to 12% of the sample.

The chain employs TRBV6-6 and TRBJ1-2; 7 central nucleotides agree with TRBD1. The clonotype originates from a human donor with chronic lymphocytic leukemia. Sequencing used PBMCs, obtained after 12 months of ibrutinib treatment. The CDR3 reads as follows: CASTATGNYGYTF. The bases are TGTGCCAGCACCGCGACAGGGAACTATGGCTACACCTTC.